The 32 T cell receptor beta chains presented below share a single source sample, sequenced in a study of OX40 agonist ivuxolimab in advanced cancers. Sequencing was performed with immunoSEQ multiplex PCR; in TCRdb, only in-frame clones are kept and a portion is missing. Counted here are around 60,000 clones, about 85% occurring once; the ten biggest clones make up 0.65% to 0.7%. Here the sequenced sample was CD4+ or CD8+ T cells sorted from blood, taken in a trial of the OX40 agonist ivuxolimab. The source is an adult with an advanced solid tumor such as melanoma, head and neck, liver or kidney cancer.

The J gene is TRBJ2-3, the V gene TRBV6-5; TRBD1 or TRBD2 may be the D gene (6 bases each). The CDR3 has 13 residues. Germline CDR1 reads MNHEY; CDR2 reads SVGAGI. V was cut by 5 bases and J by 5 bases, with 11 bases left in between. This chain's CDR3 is CASSKRGVDTQYF. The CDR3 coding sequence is TGTGCCAGCAGTAAAAGGGGGGTAGATACGCAGTATTTT.

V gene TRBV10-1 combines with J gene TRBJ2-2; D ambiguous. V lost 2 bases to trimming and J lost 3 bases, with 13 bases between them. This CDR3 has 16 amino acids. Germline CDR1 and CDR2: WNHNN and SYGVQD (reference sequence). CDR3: CASSEPGWPDTGELFF. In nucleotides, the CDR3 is TGCGCCAGCAGTGAGCCCGGGTGGCCGGACACCGGGGAGCTGTTTTTT.

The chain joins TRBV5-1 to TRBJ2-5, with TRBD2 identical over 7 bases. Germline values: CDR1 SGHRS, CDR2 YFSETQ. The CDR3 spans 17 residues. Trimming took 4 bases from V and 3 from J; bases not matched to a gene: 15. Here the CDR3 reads CASSPRRGGRGEETQYF. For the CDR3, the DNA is TGCGCCAGCAGCCCACGAAGGGGCGGGAGAGGGGAAGAGACCCAGTACTTC.

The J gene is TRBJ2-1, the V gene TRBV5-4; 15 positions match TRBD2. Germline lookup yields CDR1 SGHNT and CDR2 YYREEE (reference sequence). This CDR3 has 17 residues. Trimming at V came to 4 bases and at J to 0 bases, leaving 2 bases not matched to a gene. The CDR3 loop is CASSRTSGRASYNEQFF. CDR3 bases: TGTGCCAGCAGCAGGACTAGCGGGAGGGCCTCCTACAATGAGCAGTTCTTC.

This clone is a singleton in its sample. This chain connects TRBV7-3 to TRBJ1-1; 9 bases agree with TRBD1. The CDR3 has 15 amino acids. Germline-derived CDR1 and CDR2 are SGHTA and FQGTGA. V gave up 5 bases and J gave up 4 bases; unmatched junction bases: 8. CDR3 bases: TGTGCCAGCAGCCCTGCCGGGACAGGGAGCACTGAAGCTTTCTTT. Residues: CASSPAGTGSTEAFF.

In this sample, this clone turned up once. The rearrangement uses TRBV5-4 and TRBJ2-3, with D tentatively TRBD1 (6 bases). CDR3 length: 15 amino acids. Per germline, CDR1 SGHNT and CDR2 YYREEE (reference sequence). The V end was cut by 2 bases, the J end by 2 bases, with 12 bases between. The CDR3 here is CASSFDGQSTDTQYF. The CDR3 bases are TGTGCCAGCAGCTTTGACGGACAGTCCACAGATACGCAGTATTTT.

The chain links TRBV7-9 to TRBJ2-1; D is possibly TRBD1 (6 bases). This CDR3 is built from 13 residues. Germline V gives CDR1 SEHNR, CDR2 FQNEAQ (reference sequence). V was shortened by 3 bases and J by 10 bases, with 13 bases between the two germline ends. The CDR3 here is CASSFLARGEQFF. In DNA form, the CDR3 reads TGTGCCAGCAGCTTCCTAGCAAGGGGGGAGCAGTTCTTC.

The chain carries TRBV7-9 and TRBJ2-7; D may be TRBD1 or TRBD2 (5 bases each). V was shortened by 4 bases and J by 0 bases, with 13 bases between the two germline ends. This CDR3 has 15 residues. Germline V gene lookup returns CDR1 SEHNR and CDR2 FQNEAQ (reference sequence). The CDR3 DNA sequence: TGTGCCAGCAGCTCGGGACGGATTACCTCCTACGAGCAGTACTTC. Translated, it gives CASSSGRITSYEQYF.

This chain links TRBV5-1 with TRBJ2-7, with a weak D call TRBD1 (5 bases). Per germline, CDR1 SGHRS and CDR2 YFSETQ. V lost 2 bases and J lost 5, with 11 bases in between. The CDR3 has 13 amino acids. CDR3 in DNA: TGCGCCAGCAGCTTAGGGCAGGGCCACGAGCAGTACTTC. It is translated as CASSLGQGHEQYF.

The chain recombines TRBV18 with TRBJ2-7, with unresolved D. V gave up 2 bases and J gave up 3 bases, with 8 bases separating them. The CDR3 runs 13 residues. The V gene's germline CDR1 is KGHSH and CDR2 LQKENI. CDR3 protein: CASSPVLSYEQYF. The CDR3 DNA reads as TGTGCCAGCTCACCAGTGTTAAGCTACGAGCAGTACTTC.

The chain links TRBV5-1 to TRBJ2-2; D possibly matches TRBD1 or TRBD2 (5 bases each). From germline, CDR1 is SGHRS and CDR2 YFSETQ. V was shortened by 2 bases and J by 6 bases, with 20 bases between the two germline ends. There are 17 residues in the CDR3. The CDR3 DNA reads TGCGCCAGCAGCTTAACGGGACCAGTTCGGTCACCCGGGGAGCTGTTTTTT. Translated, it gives CASSLTGPVRSPGELFF.

The DNA for the CDR3 is TGTGCCAGCAGCCCGGGACAGGGCAACTATGGCTACACCTTC. Its translation: CASSPGQGNYGYTF. The chain has TRBV5-6 and TRBJ1-2, with TRBD1 identical over 9 bases. The CDR3 extends over 14 amino acids. Germline V gene lookup returns CDR1 SGHDT and CDR2 YYEEEE. V gave up 4 bases and J gave up 2 bases; unmatched junction bases: 3.

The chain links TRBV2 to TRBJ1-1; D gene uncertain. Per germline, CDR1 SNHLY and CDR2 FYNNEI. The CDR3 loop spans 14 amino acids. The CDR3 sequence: CASRWQVLNTEAFF. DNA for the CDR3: TGTGCTAGTCGGTGGCAGGTATTGAACACTGAAGCTTTCTTT.

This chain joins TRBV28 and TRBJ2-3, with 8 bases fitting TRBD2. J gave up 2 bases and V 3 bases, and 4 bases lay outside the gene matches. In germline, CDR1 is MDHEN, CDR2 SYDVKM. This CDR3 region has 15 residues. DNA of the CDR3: TGTGCCAGCAGTTTGGGGACTAGGAACACAGATACGCAGTATTTT. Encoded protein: CASSLGTRNTDTQYF.

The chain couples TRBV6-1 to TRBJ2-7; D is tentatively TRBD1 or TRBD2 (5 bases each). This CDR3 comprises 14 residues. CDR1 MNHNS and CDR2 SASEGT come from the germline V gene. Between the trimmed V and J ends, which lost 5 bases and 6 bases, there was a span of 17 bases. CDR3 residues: CASSPGTGRGEQYF. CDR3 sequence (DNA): TGTGCCAGCAGTCCCGGGACGGGCCGCGGCGAGCAGTACTTC.

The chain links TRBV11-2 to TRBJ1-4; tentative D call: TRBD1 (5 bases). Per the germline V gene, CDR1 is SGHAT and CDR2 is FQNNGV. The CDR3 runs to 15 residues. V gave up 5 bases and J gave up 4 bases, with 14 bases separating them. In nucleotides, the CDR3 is TGTGCCAGCAGCCGACAGAGAAAGGATAATGAAAAACTGTTTTTT. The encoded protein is CASSRQRKDNEKLFF.

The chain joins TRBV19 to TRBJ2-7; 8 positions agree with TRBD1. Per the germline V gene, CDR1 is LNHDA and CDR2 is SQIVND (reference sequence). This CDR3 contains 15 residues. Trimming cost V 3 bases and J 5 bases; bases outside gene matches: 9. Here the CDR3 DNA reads TGTGCCAGTAGTATGGGCCAGGGGGCGGTCCACGAGCAGTACTTC. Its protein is CASSMGQGAVHEQYF.

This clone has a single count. As DNA, the CDR3 is TGTGCCAGCAAGTCCCCGAACACTGAAGCTTTCTTT. It specifies CASKSPNTEAFF. V is TRBV6-1 and J is TRBJ1-1; D call uncertain. The CDR3 is 12 amino acids. V was cut by 7 bases and J by 1 base, with 7 bases left in between. CDR1 is MNHNS and CDR2 is SASEGT in the germline V gene.

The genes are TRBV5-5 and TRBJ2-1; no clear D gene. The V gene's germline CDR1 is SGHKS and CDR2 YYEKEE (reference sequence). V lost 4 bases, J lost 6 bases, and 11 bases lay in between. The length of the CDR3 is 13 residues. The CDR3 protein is CASSPALTNEQFF. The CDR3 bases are TGTGCCAGCAGCCCAGCCCTTACCAATGAGCAGTTCTTC.

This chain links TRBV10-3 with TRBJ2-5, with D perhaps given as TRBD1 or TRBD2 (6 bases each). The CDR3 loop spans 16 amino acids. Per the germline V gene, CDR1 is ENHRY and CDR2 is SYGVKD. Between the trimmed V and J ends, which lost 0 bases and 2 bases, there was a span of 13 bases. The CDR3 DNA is TGTGCCATCAGTGAGTCTGGGGGGCGCGGGCAAGAGACCCAGTACTTC. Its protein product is CAISESGGRGQETQYF.

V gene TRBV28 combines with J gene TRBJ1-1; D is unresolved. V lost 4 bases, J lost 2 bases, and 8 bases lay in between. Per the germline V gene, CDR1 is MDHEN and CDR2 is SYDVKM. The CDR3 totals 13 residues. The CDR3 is CASSWAVNTEAFF. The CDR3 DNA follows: TGTGCCAGCAGTTGGGCAGTAAACACTGAAGCTTTCTTT.

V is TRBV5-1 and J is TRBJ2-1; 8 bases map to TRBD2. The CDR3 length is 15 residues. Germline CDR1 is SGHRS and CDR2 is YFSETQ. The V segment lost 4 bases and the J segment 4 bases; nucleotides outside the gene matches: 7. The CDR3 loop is CASSREGAAYNEQFF. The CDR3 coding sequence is TGCGCCAGCAGCCGGGAGGGAGCGGCGTACAATGAGCAGTTCTTC.

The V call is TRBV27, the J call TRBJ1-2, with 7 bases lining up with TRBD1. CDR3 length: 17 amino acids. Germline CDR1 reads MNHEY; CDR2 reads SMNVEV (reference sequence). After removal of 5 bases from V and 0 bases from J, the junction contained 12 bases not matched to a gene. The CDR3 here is CASSPLTGPEANYGYTF. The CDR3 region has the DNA TGTGCCAGCAGTCCCCTGACAGGGCCCGAAGCTAACTATGGCTACACCTTC.

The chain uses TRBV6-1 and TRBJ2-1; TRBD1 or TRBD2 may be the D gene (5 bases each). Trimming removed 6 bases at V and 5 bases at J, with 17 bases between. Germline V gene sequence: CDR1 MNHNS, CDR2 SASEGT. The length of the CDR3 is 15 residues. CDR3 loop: CASRGVWRANNEQFF. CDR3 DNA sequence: TGTGCCAGCAGGGGGGTCTGGAGAGCAAACAATGAGCAGTTCTTC.

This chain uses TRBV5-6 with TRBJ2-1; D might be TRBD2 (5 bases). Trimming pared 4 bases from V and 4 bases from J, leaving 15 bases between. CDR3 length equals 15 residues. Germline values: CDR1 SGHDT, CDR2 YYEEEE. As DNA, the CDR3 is TGTGCCAGCAGCCGTATTCTCGAGCGGTACAATGAGCAGTTCTTC. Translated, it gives CASSRILERYNEQFF.

The CDR3 nucleotides are TGTGCCAGCAGCCACGGAACCCCTGCGACAACGAACACCGGGGAGCTGTTTTTT. Translated: CASSHGTPATTNTGELFF. The chain links TRBV4-2 to TRBJ2-2; D unclear. CDR1 is LGHNA, CDR2 YNFKEQ, per germline. CDR3 length equals 18 residues. V lost 3 bases to trimming and J lost 0 bases, with 17 bases between them.

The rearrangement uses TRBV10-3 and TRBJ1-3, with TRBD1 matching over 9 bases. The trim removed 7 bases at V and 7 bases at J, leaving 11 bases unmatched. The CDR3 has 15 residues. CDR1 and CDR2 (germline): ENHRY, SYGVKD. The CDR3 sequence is CAINRDRAISNTIYF. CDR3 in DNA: TGTGCCATCAACCGGGACAGGGCAATTTCGAACACCATATATTTT.

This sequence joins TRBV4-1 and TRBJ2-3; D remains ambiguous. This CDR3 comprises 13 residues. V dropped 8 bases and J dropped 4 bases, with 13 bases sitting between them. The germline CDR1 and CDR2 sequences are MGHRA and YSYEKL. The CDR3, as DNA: TGCGCCAGCCGAGAACAGAGAGCAGATACGCAGTATTTT. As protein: CASREQRADTQYF.

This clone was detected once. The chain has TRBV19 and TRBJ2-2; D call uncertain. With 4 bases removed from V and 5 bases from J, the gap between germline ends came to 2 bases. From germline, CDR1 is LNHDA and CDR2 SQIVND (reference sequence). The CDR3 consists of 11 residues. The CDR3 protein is CASSRTGELFF. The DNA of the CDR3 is TGTGCCAGTAGTAGAACCGGGGAGCTGTTTTTT.

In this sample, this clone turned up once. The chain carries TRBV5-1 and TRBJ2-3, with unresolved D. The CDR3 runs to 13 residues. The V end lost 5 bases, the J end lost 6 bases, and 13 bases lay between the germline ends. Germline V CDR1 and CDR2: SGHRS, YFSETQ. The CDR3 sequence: CASSSDVRDTQYF. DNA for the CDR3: TGCGCCAGCAGTTCGGACGTCCGGGATACGCAGTATTTT.

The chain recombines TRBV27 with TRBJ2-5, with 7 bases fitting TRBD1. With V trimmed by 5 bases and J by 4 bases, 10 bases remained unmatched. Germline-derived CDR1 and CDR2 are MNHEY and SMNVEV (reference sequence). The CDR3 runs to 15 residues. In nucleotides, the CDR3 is TGTGCCAGCAGTATAAGACAGGGACGAGGAGAGACCCAGTACTTC. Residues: CASSIRQGRGETQYF.

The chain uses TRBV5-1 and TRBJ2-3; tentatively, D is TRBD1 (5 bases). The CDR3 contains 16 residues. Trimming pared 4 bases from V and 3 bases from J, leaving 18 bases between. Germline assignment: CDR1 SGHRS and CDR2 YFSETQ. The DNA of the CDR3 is TGCGCCAGCAGCCCCCTAGGGATAAGGACAACAGATACGCAGTATTTT. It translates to CASSPLGIRTTDTQYF.